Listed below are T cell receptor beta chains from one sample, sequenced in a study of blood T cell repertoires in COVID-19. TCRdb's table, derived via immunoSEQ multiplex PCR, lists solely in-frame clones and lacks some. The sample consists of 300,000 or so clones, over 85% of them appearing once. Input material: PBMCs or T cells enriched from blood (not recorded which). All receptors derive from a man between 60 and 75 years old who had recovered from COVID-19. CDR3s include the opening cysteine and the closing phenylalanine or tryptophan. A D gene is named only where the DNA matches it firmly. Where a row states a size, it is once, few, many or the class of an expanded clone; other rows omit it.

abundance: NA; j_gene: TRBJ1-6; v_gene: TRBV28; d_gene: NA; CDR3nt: TGTGCCAGCAGTTTAGTCAGGGCCAATTCACCCCTCCACTTT; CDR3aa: CASSLVRANSPLHF
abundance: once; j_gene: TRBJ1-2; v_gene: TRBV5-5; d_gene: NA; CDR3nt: TGTGCCAGCAGCTTCGACAGATTCTATGGCTACACCTTC; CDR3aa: CASSFDRFYGYTF
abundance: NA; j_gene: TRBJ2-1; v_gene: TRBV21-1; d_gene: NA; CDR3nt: TGTGCCAGCAGCCGGACACTGGCGGGAGTTGCGTTCTTC; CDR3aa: CASSRTLAGVAFF
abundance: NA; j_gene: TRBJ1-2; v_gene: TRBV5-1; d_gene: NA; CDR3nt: TGCGCCAGCAGCTTGACTTTAGACTATGGCTACACCTTC; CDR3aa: CASSLTLDYGYTF
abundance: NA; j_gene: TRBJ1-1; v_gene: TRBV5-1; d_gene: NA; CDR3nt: TGCGCCAGCTCCCATGGTGGGGAGGGCACTGAAGCTTTCTTT; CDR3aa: CASSHGGEGTEAFF
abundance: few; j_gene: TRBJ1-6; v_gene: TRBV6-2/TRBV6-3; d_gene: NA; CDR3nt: TGTGCCAGCAGTTACGGGCATGAAAATTCACCCCTCCACTTT; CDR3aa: CASSYGHENSPLHF
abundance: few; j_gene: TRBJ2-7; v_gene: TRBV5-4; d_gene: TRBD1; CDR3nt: TGTGCCAGCAGCTCCGGGACAGGAACCTACGAGCAGTACTTC; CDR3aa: CASSSGTGTYEQYF
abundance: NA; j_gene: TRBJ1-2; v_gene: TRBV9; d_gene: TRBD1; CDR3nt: TGTGCCAGCAGCGTAGGTAGGGGGACAGGGCTCTATGGCTACACCTTC; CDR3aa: CASSVGRGTGLYGYTF
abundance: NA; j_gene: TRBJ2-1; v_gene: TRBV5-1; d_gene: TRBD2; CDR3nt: TGCGCCTCCTCAGCGGGAGGTGTCTACAATGAGCAGTTCTTC; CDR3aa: CASSAGGVYNEQFF
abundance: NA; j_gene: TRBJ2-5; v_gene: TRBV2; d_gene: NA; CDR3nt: TGTGCCAGCAGTGTGGAGGGAACCATACAAGAGACCCAGTACTTC; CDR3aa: CASSVEGTIQETQYF
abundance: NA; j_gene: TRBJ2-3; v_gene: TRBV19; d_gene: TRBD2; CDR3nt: TGTGCCAGTAGTATCCGGCGGGGGGGTACAGATACGCAGTATTTT; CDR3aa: CASSIRRGGTDTQYF
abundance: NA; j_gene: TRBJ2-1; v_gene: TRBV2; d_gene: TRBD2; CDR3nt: TGTGCCAGCAGTGAGGGACTAGCCTACAATGAGCAGTTCTTC; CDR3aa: CASSEGLAYNEQFF
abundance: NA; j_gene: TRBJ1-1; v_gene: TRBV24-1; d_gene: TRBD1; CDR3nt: TGTGCCACCAGTGATTCCAGGGGGCGACCTGGGAACACTGAAGCTTTCTTT; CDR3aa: CATSDSRGRPGNTEAFF
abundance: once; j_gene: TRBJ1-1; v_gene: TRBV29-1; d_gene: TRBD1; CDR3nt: TGCAGCGCCAAAGGGCCAGGGGGCGTATACACTGAAGCTTTCTTT; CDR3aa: CSAKGPGGVYTEAFF
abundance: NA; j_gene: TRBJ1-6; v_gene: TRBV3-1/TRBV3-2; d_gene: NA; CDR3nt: TGTGCCAGCAGCCGAGGACAGCATAATTCACCCCTCCACTTT; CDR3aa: CASSRGQHNSPLHF
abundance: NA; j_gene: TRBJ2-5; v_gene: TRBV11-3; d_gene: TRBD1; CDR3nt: TGTGCCAGCAGCCGGGACAGGTTCCAAGAGACCCAGTACTTC; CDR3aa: CASSRDRFQETQYF
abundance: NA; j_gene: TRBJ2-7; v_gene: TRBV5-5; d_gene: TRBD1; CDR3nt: TGTGCCAGCAGCCTCCGGGACAGGGGTTCCTACGAGCAGTACTTC; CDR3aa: CASSLRDRGSYEQYF
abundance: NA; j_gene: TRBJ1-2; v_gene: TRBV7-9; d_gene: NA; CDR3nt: TGTGCCAGCAGCTTAGTAGGCTACACCTTC; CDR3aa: CASSLVGYTF
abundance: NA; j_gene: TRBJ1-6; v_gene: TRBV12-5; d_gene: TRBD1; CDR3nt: TGTGCTAGTGGTTTGGTCGACAGGGGGGTGAATTCACCCCTCCACTTT; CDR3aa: CASGLVDRGVNSPLHF
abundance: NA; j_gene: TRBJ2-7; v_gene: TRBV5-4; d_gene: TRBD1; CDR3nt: TGTGCCAGCAGCAGGACAGGGGGCGAAACCTACGGGGAGCAGTACTTC; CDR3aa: CASSRTGGETYGEQYF
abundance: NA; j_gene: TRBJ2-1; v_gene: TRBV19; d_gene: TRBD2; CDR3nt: TGTGCCAGTAGTATCGATAGCGGGAGGGCTGGCAATGAGCAGTTCTTC; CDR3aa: CASSIDSGRAGNEQFF
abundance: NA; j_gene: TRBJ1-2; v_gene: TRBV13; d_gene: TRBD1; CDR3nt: TGTGCCAGCAGCTTCACCGGGACAGGGGGTGGCTACACCTTC; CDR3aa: CASSFTGTGGGYTF
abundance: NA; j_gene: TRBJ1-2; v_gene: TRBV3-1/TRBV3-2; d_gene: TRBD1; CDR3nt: TGTGCCAGCAGCCAAGAGTGGGACAGGGATGACGGCTACACCTTC; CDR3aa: CASSQEWDRDDGYTF
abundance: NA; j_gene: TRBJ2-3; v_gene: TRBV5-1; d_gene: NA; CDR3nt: TGCGCCAGCAGCTACCCCCAGGGCACAGATACGCAGTATTTT; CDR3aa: CASSYPQGTDTQYF
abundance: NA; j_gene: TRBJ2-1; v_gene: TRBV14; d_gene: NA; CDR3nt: TGTGCCAGCAGCCAAGCGGGACTCACCTACAATGAGCAGTTCTTC; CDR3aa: CASSQAGLTYNEQFF
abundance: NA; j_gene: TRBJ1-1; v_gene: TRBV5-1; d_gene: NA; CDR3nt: TGCGCCAGCAGCTCTTACCAGGGTGAGGTTGGCACTGAAGCTTTCTTT; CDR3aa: CASSSYQGEVGTEAFF
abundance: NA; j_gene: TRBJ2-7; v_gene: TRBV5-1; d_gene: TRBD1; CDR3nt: TGCGCCAGCAGCGCAGGGGGCGGAGGAACCTACGAGCAGTACTTC; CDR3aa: CASSAGGGGTYEQYF
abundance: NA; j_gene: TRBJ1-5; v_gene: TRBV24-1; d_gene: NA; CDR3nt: TGTGCCACCAGTGATCGGGGGGCTAAAAATCAGCCCCAGCATTTT; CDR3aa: CATSDRGAKNQPQHF
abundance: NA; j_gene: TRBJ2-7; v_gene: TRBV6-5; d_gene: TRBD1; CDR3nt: TGTGCCAGCAGTTCAAACACAGGGGTCGAGCAGTACTTC; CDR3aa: CASSSNTGVEQYF
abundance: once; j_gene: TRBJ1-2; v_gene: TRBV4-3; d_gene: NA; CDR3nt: TGCGCCAGCAGCCAAGATCTGTATTTAGCTAACTATGGCTACACCTTC; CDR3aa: CASSQDLYLANYGYTF
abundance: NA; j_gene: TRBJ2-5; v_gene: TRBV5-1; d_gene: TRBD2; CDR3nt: TGCGCCAGCAGCTCCGGGCGGGGGCAAGAGACCCAGTACTTC; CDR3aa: CASSSGRGQETQYF
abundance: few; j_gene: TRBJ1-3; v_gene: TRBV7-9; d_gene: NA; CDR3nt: TGTGCCAGCAGCCGACGAAGGGGTGCCGGAAACACCATATATTTT; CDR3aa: CASSRRRGAGNTIYF
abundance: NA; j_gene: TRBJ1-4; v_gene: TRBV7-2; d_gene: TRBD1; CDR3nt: TGTGCCAGCAGCAGGACAGGGGGAGGTGAAAAACTGTTTTTT; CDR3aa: CASSRTGGGEKLFF
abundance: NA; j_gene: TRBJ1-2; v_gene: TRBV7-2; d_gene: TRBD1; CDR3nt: TGTGCCAGCAGCTTAATGCAGGGGGCGTACTATGGCTACACCTTC; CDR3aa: CASSLMQGAYYGYTF
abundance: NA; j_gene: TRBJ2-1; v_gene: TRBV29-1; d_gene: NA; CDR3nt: TGCAGCGTTCGGGACACCCGCTACAATGAGCAGTTCTTC; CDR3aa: CSVRDTRYNEQFF
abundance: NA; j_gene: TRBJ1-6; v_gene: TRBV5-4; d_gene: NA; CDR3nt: TGTGCCAGCAGCTTTCCGGGAGCGTCGTCGAATTCACCCCTCCACTTT; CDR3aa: CASSFPGASSNSPLHF
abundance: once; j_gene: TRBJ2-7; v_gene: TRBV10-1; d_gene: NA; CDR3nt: TGCGCCAGCAGTGAGTCGAAGGGGCAGTCCTGGGGCTACGAGCAGTACTTC; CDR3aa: CASSESKGQSWGYEQYF
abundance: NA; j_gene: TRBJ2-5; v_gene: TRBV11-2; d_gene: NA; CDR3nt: TGTGCCAGCAGCTTAATGGCAGGGGAGTGGGAGACCCAGTACTTC; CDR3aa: CASSLMAGEWETQYF
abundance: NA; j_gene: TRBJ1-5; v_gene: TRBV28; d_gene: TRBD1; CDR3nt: TGTGCCAGCAGTCAGGACAGGGTAGTAAATCAGCCCCAGCATTTT; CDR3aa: CASSQDRVVNQPQHF
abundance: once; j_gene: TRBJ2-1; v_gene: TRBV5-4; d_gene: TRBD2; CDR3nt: TGTGCCAGCAGCTTGGTGGGGACTAGAAATAACAATGAGCAGTTCTTC; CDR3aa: CASSLVGTRNNNEQFF
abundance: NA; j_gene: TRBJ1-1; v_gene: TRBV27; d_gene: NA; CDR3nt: TGTGCCAGCAGTTTGAGACAGACGGTGGCTGAAGCTTTCTTT; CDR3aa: CASSLRQTVAEAFF
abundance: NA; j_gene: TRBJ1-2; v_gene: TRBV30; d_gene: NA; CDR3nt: TGTGCCCTGGGGGGTCAGGGAGACTATGGCTACACCTTC; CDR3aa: CALGGQGDYGYTF
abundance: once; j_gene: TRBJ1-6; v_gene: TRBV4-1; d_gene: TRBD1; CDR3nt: TGCGCCAGCAGCCACGGGACAGGCGGGGATTCACCCCTCCACTTT; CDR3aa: CASSHGTGGDSPLHF
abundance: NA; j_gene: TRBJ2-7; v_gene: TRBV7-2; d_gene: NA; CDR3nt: TGTGCCAGCAGCTTAATAGACGAGCAGTACTTC; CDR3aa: CASSLIDEQYF
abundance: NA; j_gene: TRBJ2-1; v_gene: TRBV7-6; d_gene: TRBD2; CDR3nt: TGTGCCAGCAGCTTAGCGCGACTGCTAGCGGGAGTCGATGAGCAGTTCTTC; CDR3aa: CASSLARLLAGVDEQFF
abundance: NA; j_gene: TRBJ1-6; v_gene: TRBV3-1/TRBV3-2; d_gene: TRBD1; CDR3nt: TGTGCCAGCAGCCAAGATCGGGGGACAGGAGTCCACTTT; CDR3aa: CASSQDRGTGVHF
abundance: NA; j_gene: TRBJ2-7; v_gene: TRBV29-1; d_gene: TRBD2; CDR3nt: TGCAGCGTTCCAACCCCTAGCGGGGAGCCGGGGGAGCAGTACTTC; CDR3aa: CSVPTPSGEPGEQYF
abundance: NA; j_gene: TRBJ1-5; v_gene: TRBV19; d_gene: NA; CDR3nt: TGTGCGAGTAAGGATTATTGGAGGGGCGATCAGCCCCAGCATTTT; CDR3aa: CASKDYWRGDQPQHF
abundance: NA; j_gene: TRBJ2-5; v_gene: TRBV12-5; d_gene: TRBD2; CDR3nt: TGTGCTAGTGGTTTGGTAACAAGCGGGAGGGGAGAGACCCAGTACTTC; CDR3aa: CASGLVTSGRGETQYF
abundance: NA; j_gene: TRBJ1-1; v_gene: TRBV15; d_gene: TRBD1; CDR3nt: TGTGCCACCAGCAGAGAAAACAGGGGTAGCACTGAAGCTTTCTTT; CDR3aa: CATSRENRGSTEAFF
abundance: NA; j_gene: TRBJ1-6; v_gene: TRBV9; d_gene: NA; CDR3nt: TGTGCCAGCAGCGGCCAAGGAACAGGGAATTCACCCCTCCACTTT; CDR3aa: CASSGQGTGNSPLHF
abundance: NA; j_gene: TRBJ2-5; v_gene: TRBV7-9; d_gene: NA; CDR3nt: TGTGCCAGCAGCCCGGGACTGTACCAAGAGACCCAGTACTTC; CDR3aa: CASSPGLYQETQYF
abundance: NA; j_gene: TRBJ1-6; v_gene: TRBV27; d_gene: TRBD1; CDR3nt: TGTGCCAGCAGTTGGGACAGTTATTCACCCCTCCACTTT; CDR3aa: CASSWDSYSPLHF